These 27 T cell receptor beta chains came from one sample sequenced in a study of OX40 agonist ivuxolimab in advanced cancers. Library generation was performed with the immunoSEQ multiplex PCR assay. TCRdb carries this immuneACCESS record with in-frame sequences only. Its versions omit some clonotypes, under half of them owing to an unresolved V gene in the studies checked, with the rest unexplained. In this sample the table shows 75,000 to 95,000 clones, 85% to 90% of which occur a single time. The ten largest clones take up less than 4% of the sample. The specimen was CD4+ or CD8+ T cells sorted from blood, collected in a trial of the OX40 agonist ivuxolimab. Receptor source: an adult with an advanced solid tumor such as melanoma, head and neck, liver or kidney cancer.

Notes on this clone: With a much larger clone just one base away, this may be a read error. The CDR3 DNA reads TGTGCCAGCAGCTTAAACTATGGCTACACCTTC. This sequence encodes CASSLNYGYTF. V gene TRBV7-9 combines with J gene TRBJ1-2; D remains unclear. V was clipped by 2 bases and J by 2 bases, with 0 bases between them. The germline V gene has CDR1 SEHNR and CDR2 FQNEAQ (reference sequence). This CDR3 region has 11 residues.

V gene TRBV6-6 combines with J gene TRBJ2-7; 9 nucleotides match TRBD1. The CDR3 totals 15 residues. Germline V gene data show CDR1 as MNHNY and CDR2 as SVGAGI (reference sequence). V trimming: 7 bases; J trimming: 6 bases; junction bases outside the gene matches: 13. The CDR3 here is CASTYRGTGGAEQYF. The DNA of the CDR3 is TGTGCCAGCACCTATCGGGGAACAGGGGGCGCCGAGCAGTACTTC.

The rearrangement joins TRBV30 to TRBJ2-2, with D tentatively TRBD2 (5 bases). In germline, CDR1 is GTSNPN, CDR2 SVGIG (reference sequence). The CDR3 covers 15 residues. V lost 3 bases to trimming and J lost 3 bases, with 14 bases between them. This CDR3 is CAWRKLDGDTGELFF. CDR3 nucleotides: TGTGCCTGGAGAAAACTAGATGGAGACACCGGGGAGCTGTTTTTT.

This clone was seen a few times. The chain employs TRBV7-2 and TRBJ1-4; D is undetermined. The CDR3 spans 14 residues. V dropped 5 bases and J dropped 3 bases, with 10 bases sitting between them. Germline loops: CDR1 SGHTA, CDR2 FQGNSA. The CDR3 bases are TGTGCCAGCAGCCCAACTTGGCCTAATGAAAAACTGTTTTTT. It codes for CASSPTWPNEKLFF. Looking up the rest from reference TRBV7-2 and TRBJ1-4 gives the full variable domain: GAGVSQSPSNKVTEKGKDVELRCDPISGHTALYWYRQSLGQGLEFLIYFQGNSAPDKSGLPSDRFSAERTGGSVSTLTIQRTQQEDSAVYLCASSPTWPNEKLFFGSGTQLSVL.

CDR3 sequence reads: CASSEQGQSYEQYF. CDR3 DNA: TGTGCCAGCAGTGAACAGGGCCAATCATACGAGCAGTACTTC. The V call is TRBV6-1, the J call TRBJ2-7, with D possibly TRBD1 on 5 matching bases. The V and J ends lost 2 bases and 4 bases respectively, with 12 bases between them. Germline V gives CDR1 MNHNS, CDR2 SASEGT. This CDR3 spans 14 amino acids.

This sequence joins TRBV19 and TRBJ1-6, with D perhaps TRBD1 (5 bases). Germline-derived CDR1 and CDR2 are LNHDA and SQIVND (reference sequence). The CDR3 is 14 residues long. V dropped 3 bases and J dropped 8 bases, with 11 bases sitting between them. DNA of the CDR3: TGTGCCAGTAGTATGAGTGGGGGGGATTCACCCCTCCACTTT. This sequence encodes CASSMSGGDSPLHF.

V and J are TRBV7-6 and TRBJ2-7; D remains ambiguous. The length of the CDR3 is 15 residues. With 2 bases removed from V and 0 bases from J, the gap between germline ends came to 11 bases. Germline CDR1 reads SGHVS; CDR2 reads FNYEAQ. This CDR3 is CASSLLPGSSYEQYF. For the CDR3, the DNA is TGTGCCAGCAGCTTACTTCCCGGCAGCTCCTACGAGCAGTACTTC.

In nucleotides, the CDR3 is TGTGCCAGCAGTTATACCGATAGGGGGTTGGAGCAGTTCTTC. Translated, it gives CASSYTDRGLEQFF. The chain links TRBV7-2 to TRBJ2-1; D possibly corresponds to TRBD1 (6 bases). The V gene lost 6 bases and the J gene lost 10 bases, with 19 bases spanning the gap. The CDR3 consists of 14 residues. Germline V gene data show CDR1 as SGHTA and CDR2 as FQGNSA. The full variable domain, with the rest looked up from reference TRBV7-2 and TRBJ2-1, is GAGVSQSPSNKVTEKGKDVELRCDPISGHTALYWYRQSLGQGLEFLIYFQGNSAPDKSGLPSDRFSAERTGGSVSTLTIQRTQQEDSAVYLCASSYTDRGLEQFFGPGTRLTVL.

The CDR3 nucleotides read TGTGCCACCAGCTCCCGACCGCGCGGGAGCGGAGTATACGAGCAGTACTTC. Translating it yields CATSSRPRGSGVYEQYF. The chain links TRBV15 to TRBJ2-7; 7 nucleotides align to TRBD2. V lost 5 bases, J lost 4 bases, and 17 bases stayed unmatched. CDR1 is LNHNV, CDR2 YYDKDF, per germline (reference sequence). The CDR3 is 17 residues long.

This clone was found a few times. The CDR3 region is CASSRGVKAFF. The CDR3 DNA follows: TGTGCCAGTAGTAGAGGAGTTAAAGCTTTCTTT. The chain carries TRBV19 and TRBJ1-1, with D unclear. CDR1 and CDR2 from the germline V gene are LNHDA and SQIVND (reference sequence). V lost 4 bases and J 9 bases, leaving 9 bases between the germline ends. CDR3 size: 11 residues.

The gene calls are TRBV19 and TRBJ2-4; the D gene is possibly TRBD1 (5 bases). V lost 2 bases and J lost 0, with 11 bases in between. The CDR3 is made up of 16 amino acids. In germline, CDR1 is LNHDA, CDR2 SQIVND (reference sequence). The CDR3 DNA reads TGTGCCAGTAGTATAAGGACAAACTTAGCCAAAAACATTCAGTACTTC. This encodes CASSIRTNLAKNIQYF.

The rearrangement uses TRBV9 and TRBJ2-3, with D perhaps matching TRBD2 (6 bases). CDR1 is SGDLS and CDR2 is YYNGEE in the germline V gene. The length of the CDR3 is 17 residues. Trimming pared 0 bases from V and 4 bases from J, leaving 18 bases between. CDR3 sequence: CASSVDAGTDGADTQYF. Here the CDR3 DNA reads TGTGCCAGCAGCGTAGACGCTGGGACTGACGGTGCAGATACGCAGTATTTT.

The CDR3 here is CASSPGAGAVGGYTF. The CDR3 region has the DNA TGTGCCAGCAGCCCAGGGGCGGGGGCGGTCGGAGGCTACACCTTC. The chain has TRBV7-9 and TRBJ1-2; tentatively, D is TRBD1 (6 bases). V lost 5 bases and J lost 8, with 21 bases in between. Germline CDR1 reads SEHNR; CDR2 reads FQNEAQ (reference sequence). The CDR3 sequence is 15 residues long.

The chain combines TRBV11-1 with TRBJ2-2, with D perhaps matching TRBD1 or TRBD2 (5 bases each). This CDR3 has 15 amino acids. Trimming took 1 base from V and 4 from J, leaving 10 bases between them. Germline V gene lookup returns CDR1 SGHAT and CDR2 FQDESV (reference sequence). In nucleotides, the CDR3 is TGTGCCAGCAGCTTAGAGCCAGGGACCACCGGGGAGCTGTTTTTT. It specifies CASSLEPGTTGELFF.

This chain links TRBV7-9 with TRBJ2-7, with D possibly matching TRBD2 (6 bases). Trimming shortened V by 0 bases and J by 4 bases, and 13 bases separated the two germline ends. Germline V lookup: CDR1 SEHNR, CDR2 FQNEAQ (reference sequence). This CDR3 has 15 residues. CDR3 DNA sequence: TGTGCCAGCAGCTTAGCGGGCGGGAATGGTTACGAGCAGTACTTC. Encoded protein: CASSLAGGNGYEQYF. Full variable domain (outside the CDR3, taken from reference TRBV7-9 and TRBJ2-7): DTGVSQNPRHKITKRGQNVTFRCDPISEHNRLYWYRQTLGQGPEFLTYFQNEAQLEKSRLLSDRFSAERPKGSFSTLEIQRTEQGDSAMYLCASSLAGGNGYEQYFGPGTRLTVT.

The sample holds one count of this clone. The gene calls are TRBV11-2 and TRBJ2-4; D call uncertain. Per the germline V gene, CDR1 is SGHAT and CDR2 is FQNNGV. V was pared by 0 bases and J by 1 base, with 7 bases between. CDR3 length: 15 amino acids. CDR3 DNA: TGTGCCAGCAGCTTAGAGGCCTGGGCCAAAAACATTCAGTACTTC. It encodes CASSLEAWAKNIQYF.

The chain employs TRBV2 and TRBJ1-5; 7 bases match TRBD1. Germline CDR1 is SNHLY and CDR2 is FYNNEI. With 9 bases clipped from V and 10 bases from J, the junction kept 6 bases outside the gene matches. The CDR3 sequence is 11 residues long. CDR3 amino acids: CASTPGGPQHF. The CDR3 DNA reads as TGTGCCAGTACCCCAGGGGGTCCCCAGCATTTT.

The V gene is TRBV5-5, the J gene TRBJ1-2; tentatively, D is TRBD1 (6 bases). V lost 3 bases to trimming and J lost 5 bases, with 14 bases between them. The CDR3 has 14 amino acids. Germline values: CDR1 SGHKS, CDR2 YYEKEE (reference sequence). CDR3: CASSSLQGEYGYTF. In DNA, the CDR3 is TGTGCCAGCAGCTCGTTACAGGGAGAGTATGGCTACACCTTC.

V gene TRBV7-3 combines with J gene TRBJ2-4; D assignment may be TRBD1 or TRBD2 (5 bases each). With 2 bases removed from V and 6 bases from J, the gap between germline ends came to 5 bases. The CDR3 loop spans 12 amino acids. Germline CDR1 and CDR2: SGHTA and FQGTGA. The DNA of the CDR3 is TGTGCCAGCAGCTTAGGGGGAAACATTCAGTACTTC. It translates to CASSLGGNIQYF.

This clone came up a few times. The J gene is TRBJ1-2, the V gene TRBV10-3; a weak D match, TRBD1 (5 bases). The germline V gene encodes CDR1 ENHRY and CDR2 SYGVKD. The CDR3 extends over 15 amino acids. Deletions cut 3 bases from V and 4 bases from J, with 15 bases between. CDR3 coding DNA: TGTGCCATCAGTGACCCGGGACTGAACTTCTATGGCTACACCTTC. Protein: CAISDPGLNFYGYTF.

The chain joins TRBV5-1 to TRBJ2-1; weak D call: TRBD2 (6 bases). Looked up from germline, CDR1 is SGHRS and CDR2 is YFSETQ. Trimming removed 4 bases from V and 2 bases from J, with 10 bases in between. There are 14 residues in the CDR3. For the CDR3, the DNA is TGCGCCAGCAGCGGGACTGCGGCCTACAATGAGCAGTTCTTC. As protein: CASSGTAAYNEQFF.

This chain connects TRBV5-6 to TRBJ1-2; 8 bases align to TRBD1. The trim removed 3 bases at V and 7 bases at J, leaving 5 bases unmatched. CDR3 length: 13 amino acids. Germline assignment: CDR1 SGHDT and CDR2 YYEEEE. This CDR3 reads CASSWTGYGGYTF. DNA of the CDR3: TGTGCCAGCAGCTGGACAGGGTATGGTGGCTACACCTTC.

The chain carries TRBV30 and TRBJ1-4; D not certain. V was shortened by 8 bases and J by 0 bases, with 10 bases between the two germline ends. The CDR3 is made up of 13 amino acids. Germline assignment: CDR1 GTSNPN and CDR2 SVGIG (reference sequence). This chain's CDR3 is CARRESTNEKLFF. The CDR3, as DNA: TGTGCCAGACGAGAATCAACTAATGAAAAACTGTTTTTT. The variable domain in full, completed from reference TRBV30 and TRBJ1-4, reads SQTIHQWPATLVQPVGSPLSLECTVEGTSNPNLYWYRQAAGRGLQLLFYSVGIGQISSEVPQNLSASRPQDRQFILSSKKLLLSDSGFYLCARRESTNEKLFFGSGTQLSVL.

The J gene is TRBJ2-3, the V gene TRBV10-3; 8 bases agree with TRBD2. There are 15 residues in the CDR3. Germline trimming cut 4 bases from V and 2 bases from J; bases unmatched to any gene: 5. Germline CDR1 is ENHRY and CDR2 is SYGVKD. The chain's CDR3 is CAISGGGKITDTQYF. CDR3 DNA: TGTGCCATCAGTGGCGGGGGGAAGATCACAGATACGCAGTATTTT.

Only a few counts were recorded for this clone. This chain connects TRBV11-2 to TRBJ2-2, with D maybe TRBD2 (5 bases). The ends were cut back, 6 bases at V and 5 bases at J, with 10 bases in the middle. The V gene's germline CDR1 is SGHAT and CDR2 FQNNGV. This CDR3 comprises 13 residues. CDR3 amino acids: CASRSLVTGELFF. In DNA form, the CDR3 reads TGTGCCAGCAGATCACTAGTTACCGGGGAGCTGTTTTTT.

The chain carries TRBV4-3 and TRBJ2-7, with D uncertain. V dropped 0 bases and J dropped 8 bases, with 11 bases sitting between them. Germline CDR1 and CDR2: LGHNA and YSLEER. The CDR3 sequence is 13 residues long. The CDR3 spells CASSQDSTTQQYF. The CDR3 DNA reads TGCGCCAGCAGCCAAGATTCTACCACCCAGCAGTACTTC.

The chain is built from TRBV11-3 and TRBJ2-1; D gene uncertain. Germline lookup yields CDR1 SGHNT and CDR2 YENEEA. CDR3 length: 14 residues. Trimming left V 3 bases short and J 9 bases short, with 15 bases between. This CDR3 reads CASSFGGDISEQFF. CDR3 coding DNA: TGTGCCAGCAGCTTTGGCGGAGACATCAGTGAGCAGTTCTTC.